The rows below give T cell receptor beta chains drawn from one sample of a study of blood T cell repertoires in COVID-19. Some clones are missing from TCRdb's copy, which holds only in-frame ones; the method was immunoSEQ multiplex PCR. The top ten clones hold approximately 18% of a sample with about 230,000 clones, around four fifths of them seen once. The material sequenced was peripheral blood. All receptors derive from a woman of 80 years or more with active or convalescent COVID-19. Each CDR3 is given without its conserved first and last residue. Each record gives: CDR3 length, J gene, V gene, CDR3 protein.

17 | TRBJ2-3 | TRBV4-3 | ASSQGVPSGAVRTDTQY
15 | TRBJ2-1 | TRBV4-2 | ASSQGTSGSITYEQF
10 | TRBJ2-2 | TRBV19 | ATKGDAGELF
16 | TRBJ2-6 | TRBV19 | ASSILFGELEGANVLT
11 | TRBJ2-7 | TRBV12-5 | ASGLNGGPEQY
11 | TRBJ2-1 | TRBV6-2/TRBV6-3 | ASSHSAGNEQF
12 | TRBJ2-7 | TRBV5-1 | ASSFGRDSYEQY
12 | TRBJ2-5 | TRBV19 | ASSRAGTGETQY
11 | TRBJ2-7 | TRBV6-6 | ASSYYPSYEQY
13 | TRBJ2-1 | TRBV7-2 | ASSLETGFYNEQF
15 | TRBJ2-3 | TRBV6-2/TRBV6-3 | ASSYSRLRGEADTQY
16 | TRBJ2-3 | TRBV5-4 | ASSPPSGPGTATDTQY
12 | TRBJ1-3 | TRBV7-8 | ASSLSEAGNTIY
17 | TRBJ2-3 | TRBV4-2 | ASSQDPPLAGGSTDTQY
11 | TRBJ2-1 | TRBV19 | ASSILGTGLQF
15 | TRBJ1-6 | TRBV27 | ASRGQFESSYNSPLH
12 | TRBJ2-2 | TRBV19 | ASSKAANTGELF
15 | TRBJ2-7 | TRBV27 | ASSPGAVGDSRYEQY
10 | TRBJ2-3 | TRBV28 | ASSLSTDTQY
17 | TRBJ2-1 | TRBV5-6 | ASSFVGGGARIYYNEQF
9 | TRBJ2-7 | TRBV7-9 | ASSFSYEQY
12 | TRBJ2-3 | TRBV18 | ASSPPGVADTQY
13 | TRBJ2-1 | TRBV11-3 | ASSLGRSSYNEQF
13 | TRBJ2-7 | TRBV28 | ASSRGTGGTYEQY
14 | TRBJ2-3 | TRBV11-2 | ASSLTWQGITDTQY
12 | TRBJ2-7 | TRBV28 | ASTPPGQGNEQY
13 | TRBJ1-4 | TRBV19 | ASSMLVKSREKLF
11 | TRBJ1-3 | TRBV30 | AWDSKTGNTIY
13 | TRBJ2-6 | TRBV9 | ASSVDNSGANVLT
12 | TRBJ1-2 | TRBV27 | ASRFPGMDYGYT
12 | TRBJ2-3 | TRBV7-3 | ASSLTGSTDTQY
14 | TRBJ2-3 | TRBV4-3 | ASSQDAGSLTDTQY
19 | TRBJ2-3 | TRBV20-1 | SASIVGRGGLAGEGTDTQY
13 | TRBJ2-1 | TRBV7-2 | ASSSDRVIYNEQF
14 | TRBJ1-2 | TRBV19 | ASSTVGGSVGHGYT